Listed below are T cell receptor beta chains from one sample, sequenced in a study of human thymus T cells. The protocol was immunoSEQ multiplex PCR, while the TCRdb copy is restricted to in-frame clones and leaves out a portion. The sample lists 78,000 or so clones; nearly 98% were seen once. The sequencing sample was made of thymus tissue. The receptors originated from a boy in the first two years of life with a congenital heart defect but otherwise immunologically healthy. Each CDR3 is given with its conserved first and last residue. Each record gives: clone size, J gene, D gene, V gene, CDR3 protein, CDR3 DNA. The D gene is left open where the match is weak. Clone size is stated in some rows and not others, as once, few, many or a class when expanded.

clone_size: .
j_call: TRBJ1-3
d_call: .
v_call: TRBV6-5
cdr3_aa: CASSYSSSGNTIYF
cdr3_nt: TGTGCCAGCAGTTACTCGAGCTCTGGAAACACCATATATTTT

clone_size: .
j_call: TRBJ2-1
d_call: TRBD2
v_call: TRBV7-2
cdr3_aa: CASSLDPSGGAYEQFF
cdr3_nt: TGTGCCAGCAGCTTAGATCCTAGCGGGGGGGCCTATGAGCAGTTCTTC

clone_size: .
j_call: TRBJ2-7
d_call: TRBD2
v_call: TRBV12-5
cdr3_aa: CASGSPGLDEQYF
cdr3_nt: TGTGCTAGTGGTTCCCCGGGACTAGACGAGCAGTACTTC

clone_size: .
j_call: TRBJ2-3
d_call: .
v_call: TRBV4-3
cdr3_aa: CASSQVYIGSSTDTQYF
cdr3_nt: TGCGCCAGCAGCCAAGTGTATATCGGGAGCAGCACAGATACGCAGTATTTT

clone_size: .
j_call: TRBJ1-3
d_call: .
v_call: TRBV25-1
cdr3_aa: CASSEGEAGEAGNTIYF
cdr3_nt: TGTGCCAGCAGTGAGGGGGAGGCAGGGGAAGCTGGAAACACCATATATTTT

clone_size: .
j_call: TRBJ2-7
d_call: .
v_call: TRBV6-6
cdr3_aa: CASSSRYNEQYF
cdr3_nt: TGTGCCAGCAGTTCACGATATAACGAGCAGTACTTC

clone_size: .
j_call: TRBJ1-2
d_call: TRBD1
v_call: TRBV28
cdr3_aa: CASSSTGTVPGYTF
cdr3_nt: TGTGCCAGCAGTTCCACCGGGACAGTCCCTGGCTACACCTTC

clone_size: .
j_call: TRBJ2-2
d_call: .
v_call: TRBV5-1
cdr3_aa: CASSFVLSPGELFF
cdr3_nt: TGCGCCAGCAGCTTCGTCCTTTCACCCGGGGAGCTGTTTTTT

clone_size: .
j_call: TRBJ2-5
d_call: TRBD2
v_call: TRBV4-2
cdr3_aa: CASSPEGLAGGIQETQYF
cdr3_nt: TGTGCCAGCAGCCCAGAAGGACTAGCGGGGGGGATCCAAGAGACCCAGTACTTC

clone_size: few
j_call: TRBJ1-4
d_call: .
v_call: TRBV27
cdr3_aa: CASSWREGWGEKLFF
cdr3_nt: TGTGCCAGCAGTTGGAGGGAGGGATGGGGTGAAAAACTGTTTTTT

clone_size: .
j_call: TRBJ1-2
d_call: .
v_call: TRBV19
cdr3_aa: CASKKSGPGNYGYTF
cdr3_nt: TGTGCCAGTAAAAAAAGTGGTCCGGGGAACTATGGCTACACCTTC

clone_size: once
j_call: TRBJ2-2
d_call: TRBD2
v_call: TRBV7-2
cdr3_aa: CASSPRTSGGTKNTGELFF
cdr3_nt: TGTGCCAGCAGCCCCCGGACTAGCGGGGGAACTAAGAACACCGGGGAGCTGTTTTTT

clone_size: .
j_call: TRBJ1-5
d_call: .
v_call: TRBV10-3
cdr3_aa: CAISDSRDQPQHF
cdr3_nt: TGTGCCATCAGTGATTCAAGGGATCAGCCCCAGCATTTT

clone_size: .
j_call: TRBJ2-1
d_call: TRBD2
v_call: TRBV28
cdr3_aa: CASSFRSGRADEQFF
cdr3_nt: TGTGCCAGCAGTTTTCGTAGCGGGAGGGCCGATGAGCAGTTCTTC

clone_size: once
j_call: TRBJ1-4
d_call: .
v_call: TRBV6-6
cdr3_aa: CASSHNEKLFF
cdr3_nt: TGTGCCAGCAGCCACAATGAAAAACTGTTTTTT